Listed below are T cell receptor beta chains from one sample, sequenced in a study of cytomegalovirus exposure and HLA in healthy donors. TCRdb's table, derived via immunoSEQ multiplex PCR, lists solely in-frame clones and lacks some. Among 150,000 to 200,000 clones, 81% were seen once, and the ten largest hold 1.5% to 2%. Sequencing was done on a sample of PBMCs. The receptors originated from a man between 18 and 29 years old in good health and CMV-seronegative. The CDR3 runs from the conserved cysteine through the conserved F or W. D genes are given only for firm matches. Part of the rows lack a size; the others show once, few, many or a class for expanded clones.

J gene,D gene,clone size,V gene,CDR3 length,CDR3 DNA,CDR3 protein
TRBJ2-7,TRBD1,NA,TRBV27,13,TGTGCCAGCAACCGACAGGGGACCTACGAGCAGTACTTC,CASNRQGTYEQYF
TRBJ1-5,NA,NA,TRBV5-6,14,TGTGCCAGCAGCTTGACAGTTTCCAATCAGCCCCAGCATTTT,CASSLTVSNQPQHF
TRBJ2-7,NA,NA,TRBV5-6,15,TGTGCCAGCAGCTTTGGGGGGGCCAGCTCCTACGAGCAGTACTTC,CASSFGGASSYEQYF
TRBJ2-5,NA,NA,TRBV7-3,14,TGTGCCAGCAGCTTATATGCGGGACAAGAGACCCAGTACTTC,CASSLYAGQETQYF
TRBJ2-7,TRBD2,few,TRBV9,15,TGTGCCAGCAGCGTAGGAAGCGGGGGAACCTACGAGCAGTACTTC,CASSVGSGGTYEQYF
TRBJ2-7,TRBD2,NA,TRBV6-5,16,TGTGCCAGCAGTTACCCCGAACTAGCGGGGGCCTACGAGCAGTACTTC,CASSYPELAGAYEQYF
TRBJ2-7,TRBD1,few,TRBV27,15,TGTGCCAGCAGTTTAGGTAGGGGGCTTGGCTACGAGCAGTACTTC,CASSLGRGLGYEQYF
TRBJ1-5,NA,NA,TRBV7-8,17,TGTGCCAGCAGCTTAGAGCGTATATCGAGTAGCAATCAGCCCCAGCATTTT,CASSLERISSSNQPQHF
TRBJ2-1,NA,NA,TRBV7-9,15,TGTGCCAGCATCCTTAGCGCTAGCTCCTACAATGAGCAGTTCTTC,CASILSASSYNEQFF
TRBJ2-7,TRBD1,NA,TRBV4-3,16,TGCGCCAGCAGCCAAGAGTTACAGGGGATACCACTGGGGCAGTACTTC,CASSQELQGIPLGQYF